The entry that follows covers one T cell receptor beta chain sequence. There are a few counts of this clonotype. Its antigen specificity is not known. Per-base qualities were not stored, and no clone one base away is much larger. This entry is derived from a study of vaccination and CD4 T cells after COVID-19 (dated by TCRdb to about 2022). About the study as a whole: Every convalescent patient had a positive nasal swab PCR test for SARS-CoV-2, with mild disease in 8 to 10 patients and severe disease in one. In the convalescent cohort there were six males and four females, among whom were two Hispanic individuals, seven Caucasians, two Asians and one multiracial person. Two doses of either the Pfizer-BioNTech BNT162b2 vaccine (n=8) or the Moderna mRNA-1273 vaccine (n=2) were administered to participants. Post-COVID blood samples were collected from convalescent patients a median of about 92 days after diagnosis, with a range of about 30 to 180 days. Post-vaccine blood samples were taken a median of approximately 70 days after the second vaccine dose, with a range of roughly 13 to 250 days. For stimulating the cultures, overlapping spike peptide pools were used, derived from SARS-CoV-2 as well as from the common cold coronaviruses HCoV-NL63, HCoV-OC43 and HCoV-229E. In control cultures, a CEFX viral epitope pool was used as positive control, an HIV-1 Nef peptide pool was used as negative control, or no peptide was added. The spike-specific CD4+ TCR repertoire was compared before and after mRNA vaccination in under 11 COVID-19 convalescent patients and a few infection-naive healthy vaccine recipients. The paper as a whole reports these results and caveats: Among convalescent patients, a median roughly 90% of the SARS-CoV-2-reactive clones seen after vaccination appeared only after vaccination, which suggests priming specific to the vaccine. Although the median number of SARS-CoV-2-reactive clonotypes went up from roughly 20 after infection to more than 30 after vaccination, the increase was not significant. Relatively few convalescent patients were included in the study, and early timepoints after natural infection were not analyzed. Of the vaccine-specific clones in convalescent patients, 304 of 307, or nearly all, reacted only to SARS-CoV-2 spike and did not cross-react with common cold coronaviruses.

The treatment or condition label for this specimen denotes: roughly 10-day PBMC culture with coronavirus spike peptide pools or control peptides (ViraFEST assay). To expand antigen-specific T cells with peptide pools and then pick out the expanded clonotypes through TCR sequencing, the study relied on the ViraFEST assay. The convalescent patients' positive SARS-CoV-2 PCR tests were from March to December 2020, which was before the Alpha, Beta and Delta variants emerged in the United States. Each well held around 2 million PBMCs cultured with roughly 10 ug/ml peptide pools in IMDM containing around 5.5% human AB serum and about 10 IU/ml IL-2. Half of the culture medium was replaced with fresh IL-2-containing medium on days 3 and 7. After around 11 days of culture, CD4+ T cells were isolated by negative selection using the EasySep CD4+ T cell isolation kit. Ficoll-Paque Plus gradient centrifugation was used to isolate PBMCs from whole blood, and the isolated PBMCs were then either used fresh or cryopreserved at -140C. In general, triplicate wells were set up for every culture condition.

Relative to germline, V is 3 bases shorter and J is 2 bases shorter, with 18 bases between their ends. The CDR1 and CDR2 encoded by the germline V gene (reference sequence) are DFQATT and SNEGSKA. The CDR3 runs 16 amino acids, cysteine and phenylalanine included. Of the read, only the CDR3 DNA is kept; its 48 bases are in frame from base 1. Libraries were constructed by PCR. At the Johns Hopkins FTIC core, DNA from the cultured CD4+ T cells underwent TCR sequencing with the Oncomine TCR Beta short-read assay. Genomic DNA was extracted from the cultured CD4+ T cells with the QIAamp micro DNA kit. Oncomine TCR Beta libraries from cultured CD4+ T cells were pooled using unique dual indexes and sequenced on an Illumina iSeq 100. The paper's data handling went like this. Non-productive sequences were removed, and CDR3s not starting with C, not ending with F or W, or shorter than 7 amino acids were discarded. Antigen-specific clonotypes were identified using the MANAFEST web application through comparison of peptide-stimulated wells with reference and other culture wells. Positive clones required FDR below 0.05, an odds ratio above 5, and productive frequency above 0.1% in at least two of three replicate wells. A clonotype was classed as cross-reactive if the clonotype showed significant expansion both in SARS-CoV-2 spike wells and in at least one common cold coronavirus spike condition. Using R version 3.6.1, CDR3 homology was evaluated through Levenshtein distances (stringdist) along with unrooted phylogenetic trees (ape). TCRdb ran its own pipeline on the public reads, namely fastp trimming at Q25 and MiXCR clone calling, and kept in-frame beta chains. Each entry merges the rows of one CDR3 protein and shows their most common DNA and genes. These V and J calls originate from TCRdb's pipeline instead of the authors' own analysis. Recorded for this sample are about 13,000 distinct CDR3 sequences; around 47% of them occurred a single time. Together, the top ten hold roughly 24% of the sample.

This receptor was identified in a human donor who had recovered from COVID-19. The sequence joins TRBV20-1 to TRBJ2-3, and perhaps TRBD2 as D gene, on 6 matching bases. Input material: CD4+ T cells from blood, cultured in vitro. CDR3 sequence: CSASDYRDSLTDTQYF. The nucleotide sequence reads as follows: TGCAGTGCTAGTGACTACCGGGACTCTCTCACAGATACGCAGTATTTT.